The 24 T cell receptor beta chains given below trace back to one sample, sequenced in a study of prognosis after radiotherapy for stage I lung cancer. Genomic DNA was subjected to two-round multiplex PCR for amplification of TCR beta CDR3. Primers targeting each individual TRBV and TRBJ gene were applied in first-round PCR. One entry per CDR3 protein, called by TCRdb with MiXCR from the multiplex PCR reads. The sample consists of around 28,000 distinct CDR3 sequences, about half of them appearing once. This specimen was PBMCs, taken before or after stereotactic body radiation therapy (not recorded which). All receptors derive from a donor over 45 with non-small cell lung cancer.

This clonotype has ten or more counts. The rearrangement links TRBV20-1 to TRBJ2-3; D is perhaps TRBD2 (6 bases). This CDR3 comprises 15 residues. Deletions cut 5 bases from V and 2 bases from J, with 17 bases between. In germline, CDR1 is DFQATT, CDR2 SNEGSKA (reference sequence). CDR3 protein: CSAGPLARATDTQYF. CDR3 nucleotides: TGCAGTGCTGGCCCCCTAGCGCGGGCCACAGATACGCAGTATTTT.

Note on this clonotype: This likely stems from a read error, as it lies one base from a far larger clone. The V gene is TRBV13, the J gene TRBJ1-2; D gene uncertain. Trimming removed 6 bases from V and 1 base from J, with 15 bases in between. The CDR3 sequence is 15 residues long. From germline, CDR1 is PRHDT and CDR2 FYEKMQ (reference sequence). The CDR3 coding sequence is TGTGCCAGCAGTGCTCCCGAGACACTTAACTATGGCTACACCTTC. This gives the protein CASSAPETLNYGYTF.

V is TRBV27 and J is TRBJ2-1; 10 positions match TRBD2. Germline CDR1 and CDR2: MNHEY and SMNVEV (reference sequence). The CDR3 is 13 residues long. V lost 8 bases to trimming and J lost 7 bases; unmatched junction nucleotides: 5. The CDR3 nucleotides are TGTGCCAGCCGTCTAGCGGGAGTAAATGAGCAGTTCTTC. Amino acids: CASRLAGVNEQFF.

The gene calls are TRBV6-2 or TRBV6-3 and TRBJ2-7; no firm D call. Germline assignment: CDR1 MNHEY and CDR2 SVGEGT. CDR3 length: 12 amino acids. Trimming stripped 10 bases from V and 1 base from J, with 11 bases between. The CDR3 loop reads CAIGFSSYEQYF. CDR3 in DNA: TGTGCCATCGGTTTTTCGTCCTACGAGCAGTACTTC.

The chain carries TRBV20-1 and TRBJ2-1; 8 positions agree with TRBD1. The ends lost 0 bases at V and 0 bases at J; junction bases unmatched: 4. CDR1 is DFQATT and CDR2 is SNEGSKA in the germline V gene (reference sequence). CDR3 size: 16 residues. CDR3 in DNA: TGCAGTGCTAGAGATCCGGGACAGGTCTCCTACAATGAGCAGTTCTTC. Translating it yields CSARDPGQVSYNEQFF.

This clonotype was seen repeatedly, ten times or more. The V gene is TRBV18, the J gene TRBJ2-7; 10 nucleotides agree with TRBD2. The CDR3 spans 19 residues. The V and J ends lost 0 bases and 2 bases, in that order; junction bases with no gene match: 13. Germline V gives CDR1 KGHSH, CDR2 LQKENI. This CDR3 is CASSPPRASGSLLTYEQYF. CDR3 DNA: TGTGCCAGCTCACCACCGCGGGCTAGCGGGAGCCTCCTGACCTACGAGCAGTACTTC.

V gene TRBV6-1 combines with J gene TRBJ1-5, with no clear D. This CDR3 contains 14 residues. The V end was cut by 0 bases, the J end by 7 bases, with 10 bases between. Germline V gene sequence: CDR1 MNHNS, CDR2 SASEGT. CDR3 sequence reads: CASSEAVCDQPQHF. CDR3 nucleotide sequence: TGTGCCAGCAGTGAAGCAGTGTGCGACCAGCCCCAGCATTTT.

Ten or more counts support this clonotype. The chain recombines TRBV7-2 with TRBJ2-1; the match to TRBD2 covers 7 bases. Germline CDR1 SGHTA, CDR2 FQGNSA. CDR3 length equals 15 residues. Germline trimming cut 5 bases from V and 4 bases from J; bases unmatched to any gene: 8. In DNA, the CDR3 is TGTGCCAGCAGCCAGGTACGGGGGGAGTACAATGAGCAGTTCTTC. It codes for CASSQVRGEYNEQFF. Filled out from reference TRBV7-2 and TRBJ2-1, the complete variable domain reads GAGVSQSPSNKVTEKGKDVELRCDPISGHTALYWYRQSLGQGLEFLIYFQGNSAPDKSGLPSDRFSAERTGGSVSTLTIQRTQQEDSAVYLCASSQVRGEYNEQFFGPGTRLTVL.

This clonotype was detected many times. This rearrangement joins TRBV6-1 to TRBJ2-2, with D perhaps matching TRBD1 or TRBD2 (5 bases each). Trimming cost V 0 bases and J 3 bases, with 5 bases left between them. This CDR3 spans 14 amino acids. Germline V gene sequence: CDR1 MNHNS, CDR2 SASEGT. CDR3 protein: CASSEAGDTGELFF. The CDR3 coding sequence is TGTGCCAGCAGTGAAGCGGGGGACACCGGGGAGCTGTTTTTT.

The V and J genes are TRBV6-2 or TRBV6-3 and TRBJ2-1; 11 positions agree with TRBD2. The CDR3 covers 15 residues. Germline trimming cut 6 bases from V and 8 bases from J; bases unmatched to any gene: 9. Germline CDR1 is MNHEY and CDR2 is SVGEGT. The CDR3 DNA sequence: TGTGCCAGCAGCTCCCATAGCGGGAGGGGCGATGAGCAGTTCTTC. This sequence encodes CASSSHSGRGDEQFF.

In its sample, this clonotype was seen many times. J is TRBJ2-1 and V is TRBV5-1, with unresolved D. V was clipped by 0 bases and J by 9 bases, with 13 bases between them. In germline, CDR1 is SGHRS, CDR2 YFSETQ. There are 14 residues in the CDR3. Here the CDR3 DNA reads TGCGCCAGCAGCTTGGAGGACCTAACGGGTGAGCAGTTCTTC. The encoded protein is CASSLEDLTGEQFF.

About this clonotype: This may be a read error, as it is one base from a much larger clone. V gene TRBV11-3 combines with J gene TRBJ2-5; D uncertain. This CDR3 contains 14 residues. Germline assignment: CDR1 SGHNT and CDR2 YENEEA. V was pared by 4 bases and J by 4 bases, with 13 bases between. CDR3 nucleotide sequence: TGTGCCAGCAGCTCCCCCGGTATGCCAGAGACCCAGTACTTC. Translating it yields CASSSPGMPETQYF.

There are many counts of this clonotype. The V call is TRBV28, the J call TRBJ1-6, with 8 bases lining up with TRBD1. Unmatched junction bases numbered 5, after V lost 4 bases and J lost 9 bases. Germline values: CDR1 MDHEN, CDR2 SYDVKM. The CDR3 has 14 amino acids. CDR3 sequence: CASSSDRGGSPLHF. In DNA form, the CDR3 reads TGTGCCAGCAGTTCCGACAGGGGTGGTTCACCCCTCCACTTT.

Notes on this clonotype: A read error is likely here: a far larger clone is one base away. The chain has TRBV6-2 or TRBV6-3 and TRBJ2-1; 7 bases agree with TRBD1. The CDR3 is made up of 16 amino acids. J lost 10 bases, V lost 5 bases, and 17 bases had no gene match. CDR1 is MNHEY, CDR2 SVGEGT, per germline. DNA for the CDR3: TGTGCCAGCAGTGAACGGACAGGAGGTAGGGCCTACGAGCAGTTCTTC. Its translation is CASSERTGGRAYEQFF.

This clonotype has only one observation. A far larger clone is just one base off, so this is likely a read error. The V and J genes are TRBV7-9 and TRBJ2-7; 16 positions match TRBD2. This CDR3 comprises 18 residues. With 5 bases clipped from V and 7 bases from J, the junction kept 14 bases outside the gene matches. Per germline, CDR1 SEHNR and CDR2 FQNEAQ (reference sequence). CDR3 loop: CASSGGTSGRDFGGEQYF. The DNA of the CDR3 is TGTGCCAGCAGCGGTGGGACTAGCGGGAGGGACTTCGGAGGTGAGCAGTACTTC.

Of note for this clonotype: With a much larger clone just one base away, this may be a read error. The rearrangement links TRBV2 to TRBJ1-1; TRBD1 aligns across 7 bases. Germline V gene lookup returns CDR1 SNHLY and CDR2 FYNNEI. The CDR3 consists of 15 residues. The trim removed 8 bases at V and 4 bases at J, leaving 13 bases unmatched. CDR3 in amino acids: CASARQGLVGTEAFF. CDR3 sequence (DNA): TGTGCCAGCGCTAGACAGGGCTTGGTGGGCACTGAAGCTTTCTTT.

The gene calls are TRBV6-1 and TRBJ2-7; 7 bases align to TRBD1. Germline V gene data show CDR1 as MNHNS and CDR2 as SASEGT. V gave up 4 bases and J gave up 6 bases; unmatched junction bases: 12. The CDR3 is 15 residues long. CDR3 protein: CASSGSVQGSSEQYF. In DNA form, the CDR3 reads TGTGCCAGCAGTGGTTCGGTACAGGGGAGCAGCGAGCAGTACTTC.

The genes are TRBV18 and TRBJ2-2; D is unresolved. The CDR3 totals 16 residues. Germline V lookup: CDR1 KGHSH, CDR2 LQKENI. V lost 2 bases to trimming and J lost 4 bases, with 14 bases between them. The CDR3, as DNA: TGTGCCAGCTCACCATCCTCCGGCGCTCTCACCGGGGAGCTGTTTTTT. Its protein is CASSPSSGALTGELFF.

This clonotype was seen repeatedly, ten times or more. This sequence joins TRBV20-1 and TRBJ1-5; D is unresolved. The germline V gene has CDR1 DFQATT and CDR2 SNEGSKA (reference sequence). This CDR3 is 12 amino acids long. V lost 2 bases to trimming and J lost 9 bases, with 11 bases between them. The chain's CDR3 is CSARQPGRPQHF. The CDR3 DNA sequence: TGCAGTGCTAGACAACCTGGCCGGCCCCAGCATTTT.

The V and J genes are TRBV7-3 and TRBJ2-6; no clear D gene. Germline values: CDR1 SGHTA, CDR2 FQGTGA. Trimming took 5 bases from V and 1 from J, leaving 12 bases between them. The CDR3 runs 16 residues. CDR3 DNA: TGTGCCAGCAGCCCGAAGGGTGTGTCTGGGGCCAACGTCCTGACTTTC. Translating gives CASSPKGVSGANVLTF.

At least ten counts were recorded for this clonotype. V and J are TRBV6-2 or TRBV6-3 and TRBJ1-2, with TRBD1 matching over 7 bases. Trimming took 0 bases from V and 8 from J; bases not matched to a gene: 9. The CDR3 sequence is 15 residues long. The germline V gene encodes CDR1 MNHEY and CDR2 SVGEGT. CDR3 sequence reads: CASSYSTGTVGGYTF. DNA for the CDR3: TGTGCCAGCAGTTACTCGACCGGGACAGTCGGCGGCTACACCTTC.

This chain uses TRBV5-1 with TRBJ1-2; D gene uncertain. Trimming removed 4 bases from V and 2 bases from J, with 9 bases in between. The CDR3 is 13 residues long. Germline CDR1 and CDR2: SGHRS and YFSETQ. The chain's CDR3 is CASSQSRNYGYTF. The CDR3 DNA sequence: TGCGCCAGCAGCCAATCAAGGAACTATGGCTACACCTTC.

Concerning this clonotype: This probably arose from a read error, given a far larger clone one base away. The chain uses TRBV28 and TRBJ2-1; 13 nucleotides align to TRBD2. This CDR3 has 16 amino acids. Germline CDR1 MDHEN, CDR2 SYDVKM. The J segment lost 11 bases and the V segment lost 5 bases, leaving 12 bases of the junction unmatched. The CDR3 sequence: CASSPRGLAGVVQQFF. CDR3 coding DNA: TGTGCCAGCAGTCCGAGAGGACTAGCGGGAGTGGTTCAGCAGTTCTTC.

This clonotype was seen many times. This sequence joins TRBV30 and TRBJ1-4, with D possibly matching TRBD1 (6 bases). Deletions cut 3 bases from V and 0 bases from J, with 17 bases between. CDR3 length: 17 amino acids. CDR1 and CDR2 (germline): GTSNPN, SVGIG (reference sequence). The CDR3 sequence is CAWRRLDRTATNEKLFF. CDR3 coding DNA: TGTGCCTGGAGAAGACTGGACAGAACTGCAACTAATGAAAAACTGTTTTTT.